The TCR beta chain described here comes from a study of neurological immune-mediated disorders. This CDR3 is built from 17 residues. Trimming cost V 3 bases and J 2 bases, with 14 bases left between them. Germline V gene data show CDR1 as SEHNR and CDR2 as FQNEAQ (reference sequence). This clonotype appeared many times. Via MiXCR, TCRdb re-called the 5' RACE reads, giving one row per CDR3 protein. The data hold about 58,000 distinct CDR3 sequences, with less than 4.5% observed a single time. The sample taken for sequencing was PBMCs. This clonotype was obtained from a man aged 25 to 40 with multiple sclerosis. This sequence joins TRBV7-9 and TRBJ2-6; possibly TRBD1 for D (5 bases). The CDR3 here is CASSFRASPTGANVLTF. The CDR3 DNA reads TGTGCCAGCAGCTTCAGGGCCAGTCCTACTGGGGCCAACGTCCTGACTTTC. The complete variable domain, with remaining parts taken from reference TRBV7-9 and TRBJ2-6, reads DTGVSQNPRHKITKRGQNVTFRCDPISEHNRLYWYRQTLGQGPEFLTYFQNEAQLEKSRLLSDRFSAERPKGSFSTLEIQRTEQGDSAMYLCASSFRASPTGANVLTFGAGSRLTVL.